Presented here are 21 T cell receptor beta chains from one specimen sequenced in a study of T cell responses to AZD1222 COVID-19 vaccine. Repertoires were generated with immunoSEQ multiplex PCR, while TCRdb's copy carries only in-frame clones and drops some. Found here are under 200,000 clones, around nine tenths of them singletons; the top ten hold around 5.5%. Here the sequenced sample was peripheral blood, taken on day 0 of AZD1222 vaccination. The origin of the receptors is an adult in good health.

The chain uses TRBV5-1 and TRBJ2-2; TRBD1 matches at 7 bases. The germline V gene has CDR1 SGHRS and CDR2 YFSETQ. Trimming cost V 2 bases and J 1 base; bases outside gene matches: 5. The CDR3 consists of 16 residues. In DNA, the CDR3 is TGCGCCAGCAGCTTAGGGGCAGGGGGGAACACCGGGGAGCTGTTTTTT. It yields the protein CASSLGAGGNTGELFF. Based on the CDR3 plus reference TRBV5-1 and TRBJ2-2, the full variable domain is KAGVTQTPRYLIKTRGQQVTLSCSPISGHRSVSWYQQTPGQGLQFLFEYFSETQRNKGNFPGRFSGRQFSNSRSEMNVSTLELGDSALYLCASSLGAGGNTGELFFGEGSRLTVL.

This chain uses TRBV7-8 with TRBJ1-6; TRBD1 might be the D (5 bases). V was pared by 1 base and J by 6 bases, with 13 bases between. Germline values: CDR1 SGHVS, CDR2 FQNEAQ. The CDR3 has 16 amino acids. This CDR3 is CASSLGGRGANSPLHF. The CDR3, as DNA: TGTGCCAGCAGCTTAGGTGGTAGAGGGGCTAATTCACCCCTCCACTTT. Variable domain in full (rest from reference TRBV7-8 and TRBJ1-6): GAGVSQSPRYKVAKRGQDVALRCDPISGHVSLFWYQQALGQGPEFLTYFQNEAQLDKSGLPSDRFFAERPEGSVSTLKIQRTQQEDSAVYLCASSLGGRGANSPLHFGNGTRLTVT.

This chain connects TRBV7-8 to TRBJ2-5; D is uncertain. Germline V CDR1 and CDR2: SGHVS, FQNEAQ. The V gene lost 1 base and the J gene lost 7 bases, with 7 bases spanning the gap. The CDR3 spans 12 residues. The chain's CDR3 is CASSLEVGTQYF. CDR3 coding DNA: TGTGCCAGCAGCTTAGAGGTTGGGACCCAGTACTTC.

The chain carries TRBV15 and TRBJ1-2; D remains ambiguous. The length of the CDR3 is 14 residues. V lost 0 bases to trimming and J lost 8 bases, with 13 bases between them. CDR1 is LNHNV, CDR2 YYDKDF, per germline (reference sequence). This chain's CDR3 is CATSRDKNPPGYTF. CDR3 nucleotide sequence: TGTGCCACCAGCAGAGATAAAAACCCCCCGGGCTACACCTTC.

This clone was seen a single time. The sample has other DNA sequences that encode this CDR3 too. This rearrangement joins TRBV5-5 to TRBJ2-7; D uncertain. The CDR3 has 13 residues. CDR1 is SGHKS and CDR2 is YYEKEE in the germline V gene (reference sequence). The V gene lost 1 base and the J gene lost 0 bases, with 5 bases spanning the gap. The CDR3 DNA is TGTGCCAGCAGCTTGAGGGACTCCTACGAGCAGTACTTC. Protein product: CASSLRDSYEQYF.

This clone has more than one count but fewer than ten. This chain joins TRBV30 and TRBJ1-2; the match to TRBD1 covers 8 bases. Germline V gene data show CDR1 as GTSNPN and CDR2 as SVGIG (reference sequence). The junction had 8 bases not matched to a gene; V was cut back by 0 bases and J by 8 bases. This CDR3 region has 14 residues. The CDR3 nucleotides are TGTGCCTGGAGTGTACGCAGGGGGCTAAGGGGCTACACCTTC. Protein product: CAWSVRRGLRGYTF.

This rearrangement joins TRBV7-9 to TRBJ1-6, with 9 bases matching TRBD1. Unmatched junction bases numbered 4, after V lost 3 bases and J lost 10 bases. Germline CDR1 is SEHNR and CDR2 is FQNEAQ (reference sequence). The length of the CDR3 is 14 residues. The DNA for the CDR3 is TGTGCCAGCAGCTTGGGACAGGGTCTGTCACCCCTCCACTTT. This codes for CASSLGQGLSPLHF.

Only one count was recorded for this clone. V is TRBV19 and J is TRBJ2-1; 8 bases fit TRBD1. J gave up 5 bases and V 5 bases, and 8 bases lay outside the gene matches. From germline, CDR1 is LNHDA and CDR2 SQIVND (reference sequence). CDR3 length equals 15 residues. CDR3 in DNA: TGTGCCAGTAGTCCGACGGGACAGGCTAACAATGAGCAGTTCTTC. It is translated as CASSPTGQANNEQFF.

CDR3 in amino acids: CAWSVQGDTEAFF. CDR3 coding DNA: TGTGCCTGGAGTGTGCAGGGTGACACTGAAGCTTTCTTT. The V and J genes are TRBV30 and TRBJ1-1; possible D gene TRBD1, 5 bases. Between the trimmed V and J ends, which lost 0 bases and 3 bases, there was a span of 8 bases. Germline CDR1 reads GTSNPN; CDR2 reads SVGIG (reference sequence). The CDR3 is 13 residues long.

The chain combines TRBV7-2 with TRBJ2-5; 9 nucleotides match TRBD1. The CDR3 has 14 amino acids. Germline V lookup: CDR1 SGHTA, CDR2 FQGNSA. V was pared by 1 base and J by 9 bases, with 6 bases of the junction left unmatched. CDR3 sequence reads: CASSLDGQGRAQYF. CDR3 coding DNA: TGTGCCAGCAGCTTAGACGGACAGGGGAGGGCCCAGTACTTC.

This chain connects TRBV30 to TRBJ1-2, with 7 bases lining up with TRBD1. Germline CDR1 and CDR2: GTSNPN and SVGIG (reference sequence). Germline trimming cut 2 bases from V and 7 bases from J; bases unmatched to any gene: 13. This CDR3 is built from 15 residues. CDR3 DNA: TGTGCCTGGAGTATAAATGGACAGGCGGGGGGTGGCTACACCTTC. Amino acid sequence: CAWSINGQAGGGYTF.

V usage is TRBV24-1 and J usage is TRBJ2-1; 14 nucleotides agree with TRBD2. CDR1 is KGHDR and CDR2 is SFDVKD in the germline V gene. Losses at the gene ends were 4 bases for V and 0 bases for J; bases not matched to a gene: 10. The CDR3 consists of 20 residues. Written as DNA, the CDR3 is TGTGCCACCAGTGAGCCCCGAGGACTAGCGGGGGGTTCCTCCTACAATGAGCAGTTCTTC. As protein: CATSEPRGLAGGSSYNEQFF.

The CDR3 sequence is CASRVSSYGYTF. The CDR3 nucleotides read TGTGCCAGCAGGGTGTCGAGCTATGGCTACACCTTC. The genes are TRBV28 and TRBJ1-2; D not resolved. Germline CDR1 MDHEN, CDR2 SYDVKM. The CDR3 runs 12 residues. V was pared by 6 bases and J by 4 bases, with 9 bases between.

In DNA form, the CDR3 reads TGTGCCAGCGAAGGGGTCAGGAACACTGAAGCTTTCTTT. Its translation is CASEGVRNTEAFF. The V call is TRBV2, the J call TRBJ1-1, with D perhaps TRBD1 (5 bases). V was cut by 8 bases and J by 1 base, with 11 bases left in between. The CDR3 runs 13 residues. Germline loops: CDR1 SNHLY, CDR2 FYNNEI.

This chain uses TRBV4-3 with TRBJ1-1, with D possibly TRBD1 on 5 matching bases. V lost 2 bases to trimming and J lost 1 base, with 11 bases between them. The CDR3 totals 15 residues. The germline gives CDR1 LGHNA, CDR2 YSLEER. The CDR3 region has the DNA TGCGCCAGCAGCCAATCTACGGGGCGGAACACTGAAGCTTTCTTT. Its protein product is CASSQSTGRNTEAFF.

The V and J genes are TRBV6-5 and TRBJ2-1, with 7 bases that match TRBD2. With 2 bases clipped from V and 7 bases from J, the junction kept 11 bases outside the gene matches. From germline, CDR1 is MNHEY and CDR2 SVGAGI. The CDR3 is made up of 16 amino acids. CDR3 residues: CASSYRGVGGRNEQFF. The CDR3 DNA is TGTGCCAGCAGTTACCGGGGAGTGGGGGGGAGGAATGAGCAGTTCTTC.

The chain's CDR3 is CASSPDSNYGYTF. Here the CDR3 DNA reads TGTGCCAGCAGTCCTGACAGTAACTATGGCTACACCTTC. This chain links TRBV6-4 with TRBJ1-2, with D perhaps matching TRBD1 (5 bases). Germline loops: CDR1 MRHNA, CDR2 SNTAGT. The CDR3 spans 13 residues. The V gene lost 5 bases and the J gene lost 1 base, with 8 bases spanning the gap.

This chain uses TRBV5-1 with TRBJ1-4; tentatively, D is TRBD1 (5 bases). V shed 0 bases and J shed 10 bases, with 13 bases lying between them. CDR1 SGHRS and CDR2 YFSETQ come from the germline V gene. The CDR3 is 14 amino acids. Written as DNA, the CDR3 is TGCGCCAGCAGCTTGGGGGCACCCGGGGGAAAACTGTTTTTT. Residues: CASSLGAPGGKLFF. The full variable domain, with the rest looked up from reference TRBV5-1 and TRBJ1-4, is KAGVTQTPRYLIKTRGQQVTLSCSPISGHRSVSWYQQTPGQGLQFLFEYFSETQRNKGNFPGRFSGRQFSNSRSEMNVSTLELGDSALYLCASSLGAPGGKLFFGSGTQLSVL.

This chain joins TRBV19 and TRBJ1-1; TRBD1 aligns across 9 bases. V trimming: 4 bases; J trimming: 4 bases; junction bases outside the gene matches: 4. The CDR3 is 14 amino acids. The germline V gene encodes CDR1 LNHDA and CDR2 SQIVND (reference sequence). CDR3: CASSRDRGTTEAFF. Here the CDR3 DNA reads TGTGCCAGTAGTAGAGACAGGGGGACCACTGAAGCTTTCTTT.

V usage is TRBV28 and J usage is TRBJ1-5, with D perhaps TRBD1 (6 bases). Looked up from germline, CDR1 is MDHEN and CDR2 is SYDVKM. The CDR3 contains 14 residues. The V gene lost 5 bases and the J gene lost 4 bases, with 12 bases spanning the gap. The CDR3 DNA sequence: TGTGCCAGCAGTCGGAGGACAGCGAATCAGCCCCAGCATTTT. Residues: CASSRRTANQPQHF.

The CDR3 DNA follows: TGTGCCAGCAGTTTCTATCTAGACAGGCACACTGAAGCTTTCTTT. It codes for CASSFYLDRHTEAFF. This rearrangement joins TRBV28 to TRBJ1-1; D perhaps matches TRBD1 (6 bases). The CDR3 has 15 amino acids. Germline CDR1 reads MDHEN; CDR2 reads SYDVKM. Trimming removed 3 bases at V and 3 bases at J, with 14 bases between. The entire variable domain, with the rest obtained from reference TRBV28 and TRBJ1-1, is as follows: DVKVTQSSRYLVKRTGEKVFLECVQDMDHENMFWYRQDPGLGLRLIYFSYDVKMKEKGDIPEGYSVSREKKERFSLILESASTNQTSMYLCASSFYLDRHTEAFFGQGTRLTVV.